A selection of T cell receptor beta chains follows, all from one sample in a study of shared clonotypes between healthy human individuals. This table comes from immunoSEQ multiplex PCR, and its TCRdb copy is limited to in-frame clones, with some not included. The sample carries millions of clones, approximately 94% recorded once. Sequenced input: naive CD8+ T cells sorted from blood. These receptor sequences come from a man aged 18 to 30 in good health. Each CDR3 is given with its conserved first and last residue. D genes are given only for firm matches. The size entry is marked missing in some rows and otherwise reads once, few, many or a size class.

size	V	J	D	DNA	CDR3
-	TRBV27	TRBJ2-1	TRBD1	TGTGCCAGCAGTAAGAGACAGGGGAACAATGAGCAGTTCTTC	CASSKRQGNNEQFF
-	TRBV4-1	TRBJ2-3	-	TGCGCCAGCAGCCAAGATACCCCCAGTGGGGTCACAGATACGCAGTATTTT	CASSQDTPSGVTDTQYF
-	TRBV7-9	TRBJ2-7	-	TGTGCCAGCAGCTTACCGTTGGGCTCCTACGAGCAGTACTTC	CASSLPLGSYEQYF
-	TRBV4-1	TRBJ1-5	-	TGCGCCAGCAGCCAAGTAGTAGGGAACCAGCCCCAGCATTTT	CASSQVVGNQPQHF
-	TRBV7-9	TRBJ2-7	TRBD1	TGTGCCATCCCGACAGGGGTCGAGCAGTACTTC	CAIPTGVEQYF
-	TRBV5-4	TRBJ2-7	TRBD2	TGTGCCAGCAGCTCGGGACTAGCGCCCTACGAGCAGTACTTC	CASSSGLAPYEQYF
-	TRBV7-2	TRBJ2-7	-	TGTGCCAGCAGCTTAGCAGTAGGGTCCCACGAGCAGTACTTC	CASSLAVGSHEQYF
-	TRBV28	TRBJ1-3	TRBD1	TGTGCCAGCAGTCCCCAGGGGGCCTCTGGAAACACCATATATTTT	CASSPQGASGNTIYF
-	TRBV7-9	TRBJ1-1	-	TGTGCCACCACGGGACTAAACGAAGCTTTCTTT	CATTGLNEAFF
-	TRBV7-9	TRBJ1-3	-	TGTGCCAGCAGCCCTCCCCGGGACAACTCTGGAAACACCATATATTTT	CASSPPRDNSGNTIYF
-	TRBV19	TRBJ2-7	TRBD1	TGTGCCAGTAGTATCTTCGGGACAGTCTACGAGCAGTACTTC	CASSIFGTVYEQYF
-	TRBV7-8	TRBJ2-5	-	TGTGCCAGCAGCTTAGTACAGGGAACGGAAGAGACCCAGTACTTC	CASSLVQGTEETQYF
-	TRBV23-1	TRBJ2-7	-	TGCGCCAGCAGTCCCTCGGACAGCCCCTACGAGCAGTACTTC	CASSPSDSPYEQYF
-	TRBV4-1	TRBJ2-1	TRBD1	TGCGCCAGCAGTACCACAGGGGGGCGTCCCCAGTACAATGAGCAGTTCTTC	CASSTTGGRPQYNEQFF
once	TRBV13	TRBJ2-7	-	TGTGCCAGCAGCTCCTTGACAGTTGCCTACGAGCAGTACTTC	CASSSLTVAYEQYF
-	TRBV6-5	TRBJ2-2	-	TGTGCCAGCAGTTTGGGGACGGCGAACACCGGGGAGCTGTTTTTT	CASSLGTANTGELFF
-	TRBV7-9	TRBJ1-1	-	TGTGCCAGCAGCTTAGATTGGGGAGGGTTCACTGAAGCTTTCTTT	CASSLDWGGFTEAFF
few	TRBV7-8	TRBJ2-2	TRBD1	TGTGCCGCGGGACAGGGGAACACCGGGGAGCTGTTTTTT	CAAGQGNTGELFF
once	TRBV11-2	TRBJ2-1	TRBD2	TGTGCCAGCAGCTCTGGTAGAAGCGGGAGGGACAATGAGCAGTTCTTC	CASSSGRSGRDNEQFF
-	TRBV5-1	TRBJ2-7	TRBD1	TGCGCCAGCAGCCCTGCAGGGGGTTCCTACGAGCAGTACTTC	CASSPAGGSYEQYF
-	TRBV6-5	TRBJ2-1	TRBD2	TGTGCCAGCAGTTACATCAGCGGGGGGGCGGATAATGAGCAGTTCTTC	CASSYISGGADNEQFF
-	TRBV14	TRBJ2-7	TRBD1	TGTGCCAGCAGCCTTTCCGGGACAGGGGACGAGCAGTACTTC	CASSLSGTGDEQYF
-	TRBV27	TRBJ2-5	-	TGTGCCAGCAGTCCTCTCCTGGCACCGTACGTTAACCAAGAGACCCAGTACTTC	CASSPLLAPYVNQETQYF
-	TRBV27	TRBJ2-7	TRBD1	TGTGCCAGCAGCCCGGGACAGGGTTACGAGCAGTACTTC	CASSPGQGYEQYF
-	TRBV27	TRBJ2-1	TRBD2	TGTGCCAGCAGCCCGTCAGCGGGAGAGTCCCACAATGAGCAGTTCTTC	CASSPSAGESHNEQFF
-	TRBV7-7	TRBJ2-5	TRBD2	TGTGCTAGCAGCTTCTTCCGGGGGGGACAAGAGACCCAGTACTTC	CASSFFRGGQETQYF
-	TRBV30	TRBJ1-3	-	TGTGCCTGGGAATATGGAAACACCATATATTTT	CAWEYGNTIYF
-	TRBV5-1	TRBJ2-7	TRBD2	TGCGCCAGCAGCTTGGGGCTAGCGGGAGTCTACGAGCAGTACTTC	CASSLGLAGVYEQYF
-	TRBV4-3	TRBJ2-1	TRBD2	TGCGCCAGCAGCCAAGGCCCTAGCGGGAGGGGCAATGAGCAGTTCTTC	CASSQGPSGRGNEQFF
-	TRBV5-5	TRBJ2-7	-	TGTGCCAGCAGCTTGTACAGTCCCTCCTACGAGCAGTACTTC	CASSLYSPSYEQYF
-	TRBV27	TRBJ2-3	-	TGCGCCGCGGGGGCGCCCACAGATACGCAGTATTTT	CAAGAPTDTQYF
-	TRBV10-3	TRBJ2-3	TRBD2	TGTGCCATCAGTGAAGGACTAGCGGGAGGGGGAGATACGCAGTATTTT	CAISEGLAGGGDTQYF
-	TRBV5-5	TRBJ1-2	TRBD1	TGTGCCAGCAGCGCCCCGGGACAGGGATATGGCTACACCTTC	CASSAPGQGYGYTF
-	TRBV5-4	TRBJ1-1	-	TGTGCCAGCAGCGATGGGACAACAGCTGAAGCTTTCTTT	CASSDGTTAEAFF
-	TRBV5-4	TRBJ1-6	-	TGTGCCAGCAGTTCCCTCATTGGGGATAATTCACCCCTCCACTTT	CASSSLIGDNSPLHF
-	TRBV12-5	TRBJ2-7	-	TGTGCTAGTGCCATGATTGGCGGAGCCACCTACGAGCAGTACTTC	CASAMIGGATYEQYF
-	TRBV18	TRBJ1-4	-	TGTGCCAGCTCACCTAGGAAAGGGGGGACAAATGAAAAACTGTTTTTT	CASSPRKGGTNEKLFF
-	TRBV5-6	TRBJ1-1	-	TGTGCCAGCAGCGCTGACACCGAATGGAACACTGAAGCTTTCTTT	CASSADTEWNTEAFF
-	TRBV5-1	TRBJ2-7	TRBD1	TGCGCCAGCAGCTCCGGGACAGGGTTCGAGCAGTACTTC	CASSSGTGFEQYF
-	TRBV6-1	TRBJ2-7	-	TGTGCCAGCAGTGGAACGAGCACGGGTTGGTACGAGCAGTACTTC	CASSGTSTGWYEQYF
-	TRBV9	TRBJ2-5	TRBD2	TGTGCCAGCAGCGATCCGGGAGAGGGAGGGGAGACCCAGTACTTC	CASSDPGEGGETQYF
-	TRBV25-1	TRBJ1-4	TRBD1	TGTGCCAGCAGTGATTGGCCCGGGACAGCGGATGAAAAACTGTTTTTT	CASSDWPGTADEKLFF
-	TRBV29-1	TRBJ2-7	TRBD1	TGCAGCGTGACCGCAGGGGGCATAAACGAGCAGTACTTC	CSVTAGGINEQYF
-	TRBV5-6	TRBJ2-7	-	TGTGCCAGCAGCTCCTTGAGGAGGGGCGGTTACGAGCAGTACTTC	CASSSLRRGGYEQYF
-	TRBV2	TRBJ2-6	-	TGTGCCAGCACCATAGACGGATCCGGGGCCAACGTCCTGACTTTC	CASTIDGSGANVLTF
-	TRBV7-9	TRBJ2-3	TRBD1	TGTGCCAGCAGCTCGGACAGGACTCCAGATACGCAGTATTTT	CASSSDRTPDTQYF
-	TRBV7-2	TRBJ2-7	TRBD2	TGTGCCAGCAGCTTAGTCCCCGGACTAGCGGTGCAGGGCTACGAGCAGTACTTC	CASSLVPGLAVQGYEQYF
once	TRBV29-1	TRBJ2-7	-	TGCAGCGTTGGAAGCGGCTACGAGCAGTACTTC	CSVGSGYEQYF
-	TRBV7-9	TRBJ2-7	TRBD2	TGTGCCAGCAGCCCACGACTAGCGGGAGACGAGCAGTACTTC	CASSPRLAGDEQYF
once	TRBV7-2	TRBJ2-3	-	TGTGCCAGCAGCTTAGAAGCGGGCCCAGATACGCAGTATTTT	CASSLEAGPDTQYF